Shown below are 29 T cell receptor beta chains from a single sample sequenced in a study of T cells in Graves' hyperthyroidism and ophthalmopathy. RNA transcripts yielded amplified TCR beta CDR3 regions. In the first-round RT-PCR of the TCR CDR3, the HTBI primer set was used. TCRdb used MiXCR to reprocess the multiplex PCR reads, holding one entry per CDR3 protein. The sample yields 550,000 to 850,000 distinct CDR3 sequences, 15% to 20% seen once. The specimen sequenced was blood. The receptor source for this set is a woman between 50 and 59 years old with Graves' hyperthyroidism that later progressed to Graves' ophthalmopathy.

DNA of the CDR3: TGTGCCAGCAGCCGCACTAGCGGGGAGGGCGAGACCCAGTACTTC. Amino acid sequence: CASSRTSGEGETQYF. The J gene is TRBJ2-5, the V gene TRBV7-9; TRBD2 matches at 10 bases. The CDR3 is 15 residues long. J gave up 5 bases and V 5 bases, and 8 bases lay outside the gene matches. The V gene's germline CDR1 is SEHNR and CDR2 FQNEAQ (reference sequence). Filled out from reference TRBV7-9 and TRBJ2-5, the complete variable domain reads DTGVSQNPRHKITKRGQNVTFRCDPISEHNRLYWYRQTLGQGPEFLTYFQNEAQLEKSRLLSDRFSAERPKGSFSTLEIQRTEQGDSAMYLCASSRTSGEGETQYFGPGTRLLVL.

This clonotype was picked up many times. The rearrangement uses TRBV7-9 and TRBJ2-3, with D unclear. V was trimmed by 5 bases and J by 5 bases, leaving 8 bases between them. The CDR3 consists of 12 residues. Germline V gene sequence: CDR1 SEHNR, CDR2 FQNEAQ (reference sequence). This chain's CDR3 is CASSVTGDTQYF. CDR3 bases: TGTGCCAGCAGCGTCACTGGAGATACGCAGTATTTT.

The chain has TRBV7-3 and TRBJ1-1, with 7 positions matching TRBD1. Germline V gives CDR1 SGHTA, CDR2 FQGTGA. This CDR3 contains 15 residues. The J segment lost 7 bases and the V segment lost 0 bases, leaving 8 bases of the junction unmatched. Here the CDR3 DNA reads TGTGCCAGCAGCTTAACGTTGGCAGGGGGGTATGAAGCTTTCTTT. Its protein product is CASSLTLAGGYEAFF.

This clonotype appeared many times. V is TRBV12-3 or TRBV12-4 and J is TRBJ2-2; the match to TRBD1 covers 12 bases. The CDR3 extends over 16 amino acids. V lost 2 bases and J lost 7; bases outside the gene matches: 5. In nucleotides, the CDR3 is TGTGCCAGCAGTTTAAGGGACAGGGGGCGAATCGGGGAGCTGTTTTTT. It encodes CASSLRDRGRIGELFF.

This chain links TRBV15 with TRBJ1-4; TRBD1 might be the D (5 bases). CDR1 LNHNV and CDR2 YYDKDF come from the germline V gene (reference sequence). V lost 0 bases and J lost 4, with 12 bases in between. The CDR3 runs to 16 residues. The CDR3 protein is CATSREGLSDNEKLFF. In DNA form, the CDR3 reads TGTGCCACCAGCAGAGAGGGGCTTTCGGATAATGAAAAACTGTTTTTT.

This clonotype was observed a handful of times. The rearrangement joins TRBV2 to TRBJ2-2, with 10 nucleotides matching TRBD2. This CDR3 has 16 residues. J gave up 7 bases and V 5 bases, and 10 bases lay outside the gene matches. Germline V gene lookup returns CDR1 SNHLY and CDR2 FYNNEI. CDR3 bases: TGTGCCAGCAGTTTCCAGCGGGGGGGCTTTGGCGGGGAGCTGTTTTTT. Translating gives CASSFQRGGFGGELFF.

This chain uses TRBV5-1 with TRBJ1-5; 8 bases line up with TRBD1. The CDR3 contains 14 residues. Germline-derived CDR1 and CDR2 are SGHRS and YFSETQ. The ends lost 1 base at V and 7 bases at J; junction bases unmatched: 4. The CDR3 region is CASSLSQGAQPQHF. CDR3 sequence (DNA): TGCGCCAGCAGCTTGAGTCAGGGGGCACAGCCCCAGCATTTT.

This clonotype was seen a few times. This chain joins TRBV19 and TRBJ1-5; a possible D gene is TRBD1 (6 bases). The germline V and J ends were trimmed by 6 bases and 0 bases, with 15 bases remaining between them. CDR1 LNHDA and CDR2 SQIVND come from the germline V gene (reference sequence). The CDR3 totals 16 residues. The CDR3 DNA is TGTGCCAGTAGCCGCCGGACAGTCAATAGCAATCAGCCCCAGCATTTT. Protein: CASSRRTVNSNQPQHF.

This clonotype occurred many times. The chain recombines TRBV20-1 with TRBJ2-3; TRBD2 agrees at 8 bases. The CDR3 runs 18 residues. Germline trimming cut 3 bases from V and 3 bases from J; bases unmatched to any gene: 17. Per germline, CDR1 DFQATT and CDR2 SNEGSKA (reference sequence). DNA of the CDR3: TGCAGTGCTAGGGCTGTGGGAGGCGGGGGGTTTGGAACAGATACGCAGTATTTT. Amino acids: CSARAVGGGGFGTDTQYF.

This rearrangement joins TRBV9 to TRBJ2-3; no firm D call. This CDR3 region has 16 residues. CDR1 and CDR2 (germline): SGDLS, YYNGEE. V was cut by 0 bases and J by 1 base, with 12 bases left in between. This chain's CDR3 is CASSVVSGYGTDTQYF. DNA for the CDR3: TGTGCCAGCAGCGTAGTTTCTGGGTATGGCACAGATACGCAGTATTTT.

The genes are TRBV20-1 and TRBJ2-1; TRBD1 matches 7 bases. Germline V gene lookup returns CDR1 DFQATT and CDR2 SNEGSKA (reference sequence). The length of the CDR3 is 12 residues. With 5 bases clipped from V and 9 bases from J, the junction kept 7 bases outside the gene matches. The CDR3 spells CSARTGLTEQFF. The CDR3 coding sequence is TGCAGTGCTCGGACAGGACTCACTGAGCAGTTCTTC.

The gene calls are TRBV12-5 and TRBJ2-3, with 9 bases that match TRBD1. This CDR3 is 14 amino acids long. J was trimmed by 4 bases and V by 1 base; bases with no gene match: 0. Germline V gene sequence: CDR1 LGHNT, CDR2 FRNRAP. The CDR3, as DNA: TGTGCTAGTGGTTTGGGACAGGGGGCAGATACGCAGTATTTT. Its protein product is CASGLGQGADTQYF.

The chain has TRBV6-1 and TRBJ2-1; D possibly matches TRBD1 or TRBD2 (6 bases each). Per the germline V gene, CDR1 is MNHNS and CDR2 is SASEGT. V lost 4 bases, J lost 6 bases, and 19 bases lay in between. This CDR3 region has 16 residues. For the CDR3, the DNA is TGTGCCAGCAGTGTGGGGGGAACAGGGATTGTCAATGAGCAGTTCTTC. It yields the protein CASSVGGTGIVNEQFF.

There are many counts of this clonotype. The rearrangement joins TRBV2 to TRBJ2-5; D assignment may be TRBD1 or TRBD2 (5 bases each). Trimming pared 7 bases from V and 1 base from J, leaving 10 bases between. The CDR3 spans 13 residues. CDR1 and CDR2 (germline): SNHLY, FYNNEI. For the CDR3, the DNA is TGTGCCAGCAATACCGGGACCCAAGAGACCCAGTACTTC. This codes for CASNTGTQETQYF.

As for this clonotype: Just one base apart from a much larger clone, this may be a read error. The chain uses TRBV27 and TRBJ2-5, with 8 bases fitting TRBD1. The V segment lost 2 bases and the J segment 6 bases; nucleotides outside the gene matches: 2. CDR3 length: 13 residues. From germline, CDR1 is MNHEY and CDR2 SMNVEV (reference sequence). For the CDR3, the DNA is TGTGCCAGCAGTTTAGACAGGGGCAAGACCCAGTACTTC. The encoded protein is CASSLDRGKTQYF.

The chain uses TRBV6-1 and TRBJ2-1; no firm D call. This CDR3 is built from 15 residues. Looked up from germline, CDR1 is MNHNS and CDR2 is SASEGT. Trimming cost V 0 bases and J 3 bases, with 9 bases left between them. The CDR3 bases are TGTGCCAGCAGTGAAGCCTCTGAGATCTACAATGAGCAGTTCTTC. This translates into CASSEASEIYNEQFF.

The chain joins TRBV5-4 to TRBJ1-4; D perhaps matches TRBD1 (6 bases). There are 13 residues in the CDR3. Per germline, CDR1 SGHNT and CDR2 YYREEE (reference sequence). Deletions cut 4 bases from V and 6 bases from J, with 10 bases between. CDR3 protein: CASSGEGDEKLFF. The CDR3 region has the DNA TGTGCCAGCAGCGGCGAGGGGGATGAAAAACTGTTTTTT.

This clonotype was seen a handful of times. V is TRBV20-1 and J is TRBJ2-7; TRBD1 might be the D (6 bases). This CDR3 comprises 12 residues. Germline V gives CDR1 DFQATT, CDR2 SNEGSKA (reference sequence). Trimming left V 3 bases short and J 4 bases short, with 10 bases between. CDR3 in amino acids: CSARRDTYEQYF. In nucleotides, the CDR3 is TGCAGTGCTAGGAGGGACACTTACGAGCAGTACTTC.

In its sample, this clonotype was seen a few times. CDR3 amino acids: CASSWTGYSNQPQHF. The CDR3 DNA sequence: TGTGCCAGCAGCTGGACAGGTTATAGCAATCAGCCCCAGCATTTT. V usage is TRBV11-3 and J usage is TRBJ1-5, with 7 bases lining up with TRBD1. The CDR3 is 15 residues long. Germline-derived CDR1 and CDR2 are SGHNT and YENEEA. The junction had 3 bases not matched to a gene; V was cut back by 4 bases and J by 0 bases.

CDR3 sequence (DNA): TGTGCCAGTAGTATAGAAAGGGGCCCGGGCACTGAAGCTTTCTTT. This gives the protein CASSIERGPGTEAFF. The chain couples TRBV19 to TRBJ1-1; the D gene is possibly TRBD1 (5 bases). Looked up from germline, CDR1 is LNHDA and CDR2 is SQIVND (reference sequence). V lost 0 bases and J lost 4, with 12 bases in between. CDR3 size: 15 residues.

This clonotype was seen ten or more times. The chain links TRBV3-1 to TRBJ1-1; tentatively, D is TRBD1 (5 bases). The CDR3 consists of 17 residues. The V end lost 2 bases, the J end lost 1 base, and 17 bases lay between the germline ends. CDR1 is LGHDT, CDR2 YNNKEL, per germline (reference sequence). CDR3 residues: CASSQFEVGHRNTEAFF. In nucleotides, the CDR3 is TGTGCCAGCAGCCAATTCGAGGTAGGACACAGGAACACTGAAGCTTTCTTT.

This chain connects TRBV6-5 to TRBJ2-7, with a tentative D call TRBD1 (6 bases). Germline V lookup: CDR1 MNHEY, CDR2 SVGAGI. Trimming shortened V by 4 bases and J by 0 bases, and 10 bases separated the two germline ends. This CDR3 region has 14 residues. Written as DNA, the CDR3 is TGTGCCAGCAGTTCAAGGGACAACTCCTACGAGCAGTACTTC. This encodes CASSSRDNSYEQYF.

This chain uses TRBV9 with TRBJ2-3; the match to TRBD2 covers 10 bases. The germline V gene encodes CDR1 SGDLS and CDR2 YYNGEE. Trimming cost V 4 bases and J 5 bases; bases outside gene matches: 10. This CDR3 region has 16 residues. Here the CDR3 reads CASSPRAGGLGDTQYF. The CDR3 coding sequence is TGTGCCAGCAGCCCCCGAGCGGGGGGGCTGGGAGATACGCAGTATTTT.

V is TRBV27 and J is TRBJ2-2; weak D call: TRBD2 (5 bases). Looked up from germline, CDR1 is MNHEY and CDR2 is SMNVEV (reference sequence). The CDR3 covers 19 residues. The V and J ends lost 6 bases and 2 bases respectively, with 25 bases between them. Here the CDR3 DNA reads TGTGCCAGCAGCCCCCACGGGGTAGTAGTTCTATCTAACACCGGGGAGCTGTTTTTT. Protein sequence: CASSPHGVVVLSNTGELFF.

This clonotype was observed at least ten times. The J gene is TRBJ1-2, the V gene TRBV2; TRBD1 matches 8 bases. The V and J ends lost 6 bases and 4 bases, in that order; junction bases with no gene match: 7. CDR1 is SNHLY, CDR2 FYNNEI, per germline. The CDR3 covers 14 residues. CDR3 sequence reads: CASRTTGGGYGYTF. CDR3 nucleotide sequence: TGTGCCAGCAGGACAACAGGGGGGGGCTATGGCTACACCTTC. Full variable domain (rest looked up from reference TRBV2 and TRBJ1-2): EPEVTQTPSHQVTQMGQEVILRCVPISNHLYFYWYRQILGQKVEFLVSFYNNEISEKSEIFDDQFSVERPDGSNFTLKIRSTKLEDSAMYFCASRTTGGGYGYTFGSGTRLTVV.

This chain uses TRBV19 with TRBJ1-2; D may be TRBD1 (6 bases). The CDR3 has 15 residues. Between the trimmed V and J ends, which lost 4 bases and 4 bases, there was a span of 16 bases. The germline V gene encodes CDR1 LNHDA and CDR2 SQIVND (reference sequence). CDR3 in amino acids: CASSTTGTPTYGYTF. DNA of the CDR3: TGTGCCAGTAGTACCACCGGGACACCGACCTATGGCTACACCTTC.

At least ten counts were recorded for this clonotype. The chain has TRBV7-9 and TRBJ1-1; 7 bases agree with TRBD1. The V gene end was trimmed by 5 bases and the J gene end by 4 bases; junction bases not matched to a gene: 10. The CDR3 covers 15 residues. Germline V gene lookup returns CDR1 SEHNR and CDR2 FQNEAQ (reference sequence). CDR3: CASSLLQGLGTEAFF. The DNA of the CDR3 is TGTGCCAGCAGCCTACTACAGGGGTTGGGCACTGAAGCTTTCTTT.

This clonotype was seen repeatedly, ten times or more. The V and J genes are TRBV2 and TRBJ2-2; D gene ambiguous. Deletions cut 9 bases from V and 5 bases from J, with 10 bases between. The CDR3 sequence is 12 residues long. The germline V gene encodes CDR1 SNHLY and CDR2 FYNNEI. The CDR3 DNA sequence: TGTGCCAGGCGCGAGAGTACCGGGGAGCTGTTTTTT. This translates into CARRESTGELFF.

In this sample, this clonotype turned up many times. The CDR3 coding sequence is TGTGCCAGCAGCTTAGGAGGCTACGGCTTGAACACTGAAGCTTTCTTT. Translation gives CASSLGGYGLNTEAFF. This chain links TRBV7-2 with TRBJ1-1; D uncertain. The CDR3 length is 16 residues. Between the trimmed V and J ends, which lost 1 base and 0 bases, there was a span of 12 bases. CDR1 and CDR2 from the germline V gene are SGHTA and FQGNSA.